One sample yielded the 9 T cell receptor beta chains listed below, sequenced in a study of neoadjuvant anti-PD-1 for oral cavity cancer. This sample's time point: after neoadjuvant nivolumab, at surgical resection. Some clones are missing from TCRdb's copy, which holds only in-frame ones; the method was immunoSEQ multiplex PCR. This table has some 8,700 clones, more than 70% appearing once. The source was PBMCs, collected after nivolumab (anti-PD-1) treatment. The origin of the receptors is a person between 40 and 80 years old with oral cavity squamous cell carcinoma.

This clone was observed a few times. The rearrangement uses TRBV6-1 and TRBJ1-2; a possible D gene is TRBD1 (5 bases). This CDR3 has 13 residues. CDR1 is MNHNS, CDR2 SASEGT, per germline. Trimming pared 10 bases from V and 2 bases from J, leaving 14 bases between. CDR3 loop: CATSGSLNYGYTF. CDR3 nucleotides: TGTGCCACATCAGGGAGCTTAAACTATGGCTACACCTTC.

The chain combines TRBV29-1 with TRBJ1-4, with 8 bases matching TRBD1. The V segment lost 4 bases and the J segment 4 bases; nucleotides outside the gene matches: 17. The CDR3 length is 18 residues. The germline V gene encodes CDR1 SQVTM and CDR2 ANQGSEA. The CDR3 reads CSVGYLQGVPSSNEKLFF. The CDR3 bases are TGCAGCGTTGGATATTTACAGGGGGTTCCCTCGAGTAATGAAAAACTGTTTTTT.

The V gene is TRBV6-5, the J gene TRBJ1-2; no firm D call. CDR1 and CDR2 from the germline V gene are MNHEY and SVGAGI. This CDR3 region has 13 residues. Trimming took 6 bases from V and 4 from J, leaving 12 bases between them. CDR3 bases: TGTGCCAGCAGCCTCCGGACCGGCTATGGCTACACCTTC. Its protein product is CASSLRTGYGYTF.

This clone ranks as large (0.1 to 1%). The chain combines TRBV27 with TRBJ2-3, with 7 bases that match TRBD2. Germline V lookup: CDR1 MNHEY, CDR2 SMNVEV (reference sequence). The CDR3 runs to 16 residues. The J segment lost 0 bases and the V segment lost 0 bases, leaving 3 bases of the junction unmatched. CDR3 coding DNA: TGTGCCAGCAGTTTATCCGGGAGGCGTAGCACAGATACGCAGTATTTT. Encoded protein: CASSLSGRRSTDTQYF.

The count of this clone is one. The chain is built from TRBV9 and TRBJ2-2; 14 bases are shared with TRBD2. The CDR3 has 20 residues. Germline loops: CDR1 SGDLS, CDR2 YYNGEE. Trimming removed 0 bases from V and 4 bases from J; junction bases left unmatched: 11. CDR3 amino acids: CASSVVRLAGGPGSTGELFF. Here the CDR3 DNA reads TGTGCCAGCAGCGTAGTTCGACTAGCGGGAGGGCCGGGGTCCACCGGGGAGCTGTTTTTT.

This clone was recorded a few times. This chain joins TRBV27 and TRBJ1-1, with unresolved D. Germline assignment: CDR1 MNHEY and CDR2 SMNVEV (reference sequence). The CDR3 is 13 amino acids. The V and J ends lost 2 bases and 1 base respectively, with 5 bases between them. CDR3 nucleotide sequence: TGTGCCAGCAGTTTAGTGGAGAACACTGAAGCTTTCTTT. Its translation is CASSLVENTEAFF.

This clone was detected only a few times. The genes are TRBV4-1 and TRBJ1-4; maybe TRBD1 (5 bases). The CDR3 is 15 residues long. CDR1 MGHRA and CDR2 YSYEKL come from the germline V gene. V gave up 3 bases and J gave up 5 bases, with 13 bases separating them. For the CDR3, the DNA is TGCGCCAGCAGCCACTATAGGGGCCCAAATGAAAAACTGTTTTTT. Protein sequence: CASSHYRGPNEKLFF.

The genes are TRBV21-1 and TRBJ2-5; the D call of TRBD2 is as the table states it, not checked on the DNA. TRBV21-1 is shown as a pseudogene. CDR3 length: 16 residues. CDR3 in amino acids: CASSTHRVENQETQYF. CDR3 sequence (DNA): TGTGCCAGCAGCACACACCGGGTTGAGAACCAAGAGACCCAGTACTTC.

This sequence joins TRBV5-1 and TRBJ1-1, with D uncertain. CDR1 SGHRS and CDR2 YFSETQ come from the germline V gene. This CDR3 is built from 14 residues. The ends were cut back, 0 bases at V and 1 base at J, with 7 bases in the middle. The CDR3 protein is CASSLEHRNTEAFF. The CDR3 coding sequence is TGCGCCAGCAGCTTGGAGCACAGGAACACTGAAGCTTTCTTT.